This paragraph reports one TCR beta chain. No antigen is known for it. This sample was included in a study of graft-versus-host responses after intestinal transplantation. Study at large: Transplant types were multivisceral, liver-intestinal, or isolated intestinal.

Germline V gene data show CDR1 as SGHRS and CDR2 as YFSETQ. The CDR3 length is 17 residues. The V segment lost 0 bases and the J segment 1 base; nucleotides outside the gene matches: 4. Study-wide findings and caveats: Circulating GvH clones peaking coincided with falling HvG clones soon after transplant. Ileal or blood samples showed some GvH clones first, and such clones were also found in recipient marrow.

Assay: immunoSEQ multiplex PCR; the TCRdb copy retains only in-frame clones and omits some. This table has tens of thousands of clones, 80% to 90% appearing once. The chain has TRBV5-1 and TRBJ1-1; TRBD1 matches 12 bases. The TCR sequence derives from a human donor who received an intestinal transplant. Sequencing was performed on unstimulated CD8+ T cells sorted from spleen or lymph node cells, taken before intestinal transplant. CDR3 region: CASSLAGTGGGNTEAFF. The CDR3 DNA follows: TGCGCCAGCAGCTTGGCCGGGACAGGGGGCGGGAACACTGAAGCTTTCTTT.